This record covers a single T cell receptor beta chain. The target antigen is unknown. The data were produced by immunoSEQ multiplex PCR, yet TCRdb's version contains in-frame clones alone and is incomplete. The table records 150,000 or so clones, 94% of them present only once. CDR1 KGHDR and CDR2 SFDVKD come from the germline V gene. The CDR3 covers 12 residues. Trimming took off 5 bases at V and 1 base at J, with 4 bases between the two ends. Second-dose recipients at about 4 or about 12 weeks were treated as one pooled group. This entry comes from a study of T cell responses to AZD1222 COVID-19 vaccine. Study-level points and caveats: Spike regions recognized by vaccine-associated CD4 TCRs spanned the protein, led by 160-218 and 743-854.

This TCR came from an adult who received the AZD1222 COVID-19 vaccine. The chain couples TRBV24-1 to TRBJ1-1; D is unresolved. The sequencing here drew on peripheral blood, taken 28 days after the second AZD1222 dose. As DNA, the CDR3 is TGTGCCACCAGTGGGGGGAACACTGAAGCTTTCTTT. Its translation is CATSGGNTEAFF.